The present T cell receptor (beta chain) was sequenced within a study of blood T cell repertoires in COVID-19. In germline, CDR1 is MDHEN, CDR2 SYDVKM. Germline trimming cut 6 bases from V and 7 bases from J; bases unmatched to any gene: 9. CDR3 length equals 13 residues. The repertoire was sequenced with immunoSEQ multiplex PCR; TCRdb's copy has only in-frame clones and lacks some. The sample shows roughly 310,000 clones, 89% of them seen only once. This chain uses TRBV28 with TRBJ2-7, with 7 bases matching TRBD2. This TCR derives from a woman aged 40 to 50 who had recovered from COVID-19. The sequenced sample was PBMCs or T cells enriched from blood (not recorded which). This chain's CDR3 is CASSPGGPWEQYF. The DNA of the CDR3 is TGTGCCAGCAGCCCGGGGGGTCCTTGGGAGCAGTACTTC.